This T cell receptor beta chain originates from a study of cytomegalovirus exposure and HLA in healthy donors. Findings and caveats of the study: High sensitivity and specificity were reportedly achieved when the classifier diagnosed cytomegalovirus status. The dataset shows that most TCR sequences were rare, while some public TCRs occurred in many donors.

To note about this clone: Its specificity is not known. The same CDR3 can be traced to other DNA sequences in this sample.

A roughly 120-subject validation cohort, separate from the approximately 610-subject first cohort, supplied the donors. Produced via immunoSEQ multiplex PCR; TCRdb's table is partial and in-frame only. The sample shows about 73,000 clones, 70% to 90% of them seen only once. The V gene end was trimmed by 0 bases and the J gene end by 4 bases; junction bases not matched to a gene: 0. The CDR3 spans 16 residues. CDR1 and CDR2 (germline): MRHNA, SNTAGT. This TCR derives from a woman aged 18-29 years in good health and CMV-seropositive. The sequencing input was PBMCs. The chain links TRBV6-4 to TRBJ2-3; 14 positions agree with TRBD2. As DNA, the CDR3 is TGTGCCAGCAGTGACTCGACTAGCGGGGGGGCAGATACGCAGTATTTT. Amino acid sequence: CASSDSTSGGADTQYF.